This T cell receptor (beta chain) derives from a study of T cells in narcolepsy. Regarding the study as a whole: No autoreactive T cell clone sequences appeared in some memory CD4+ repertoires.

Germline CDR1 is SGDLS and CDR2 is YYNGEE. This CDR3 comprises 14 residues. Trimming took off 8 bases at V and 4 bases at J, with 16 bases between the two ends. As for this clone: No antigen is known for it.

Clones were sequenced by immunoSEQ multiplex PCR, and TCRdb holds only the in-frame ones, with some missing. Of around 26,000 clones listed, around four fifths were seen once; the top ten hold 1.3%. The origin of this receptor is a human donor with narcolepsy. The sample taken for sequencing was CD45RA- memory CD4+ T cells from PBMCs. The genes are TRBV9 and TRBJ2-1; weak D call: TRBD1 (6 bases). In nucleotides, the CDR3 is TGTGCCAGTTCAGTGCTAGGGGGTTACAATGAGCAGTTCTTC. This encodes CASSVLGGYNEQFF.